The rows below give T cell receptor beta chains drawn from one sample of a study of T cell responses to AZD1222 COVID-19 vaccine. Sequencing used immunoSEQ multiplex PCR; TCRdb keeps in-frame clones, though not all of them. The table lists about 120,000 clones, about 83% of them singletons. Material: peripheral blood, obtained on day 0 of AZD1222 vaccination. These receptors originate from an adult in good health. CDR3s include the opening cysteine and the closing phenylalanine or tryptophan. The order of the fields is clone size, D gene, V gene, J gene, CDR3 DNA, CDR3 protein. A D gene is named only where the DNA matches it firmly. Some rows have no size entry. The others give once, few or many, or a class for an expanded clone.

-,TRBD2,TRBV3-1/TRBV3-2,TRBJ2-3,TGTGCCAGCAGCCTGGGGGGACTAGAGGCAGATACGCAGTATTTT,CASSLGGLEADTQYF
-,-,TRBV6-5,TRBJ2-2,TGTGCCAGCACCTCCACTCTTTTGAACACCGGGGAGCTGTTTTTT,CASTSTLLNTGELFF
-,TRBD2,TRBV6-5,TRBJ2-2,TGTGCCAGCAGTTACTCTGAAGCGGGAGGTAGCGGGGAGCTGTTTTTT,CASSYSEAGGSGELFF
-,-,TRBV2,TRBJ1-5,TGTGCCAGCAGTAGTTCCGGGACACCAAATCAGCCCCAGCATTTT,CASSSSGTPNQPQHF
-,-,TRBV6-2/TRBV6-3,TRBJ1-1,TGTGCCAGCAGTAAAGGGACCTCGAACACTGAAGCTTTCTTT,CASSKGTSNTEAFF
few,-,TRBV3-1/TRBV3-2,TRBJ1-5,TGTGCCAGCAGCCAAGGGGGAGGGGTTGGTCAGCCCCAGCATTTT,CASSQGGGVGQPQHF
-,-,TRBV10-3,TRBJ1-2,TGTGCCATCAGTGAGGGGTGGAGCTCCCCAAAAAATGGCTACACCTTC,CAISEGWSSPKNGYTF
-,-,TRBV12-3/TRBV12-4,TRBJ2-1,TGTGCCAGCAGGTCCGGGGGCGGTGAGCAGTTCTTC,CASRSGGGEQFF
-,-,TRBV7-2,TRBJ1-5,TGTGCCAGCAGCTTATCCGGGAGGAATCAGCCCCAGCATTTT,CASSLSGRNQPQHF
-,-,TRBV10-3,TRBJ2-4,TGTGCCATCAGTGAGTTAGGAAACATTCAGTACTTC,CAISELGNIQYF
few,-,TRBV27,TRBJ2-2,TGTGCCAGCAGTCGACTAATCAACCTCCACCAGAACACCGGGGAGCTGTTTTTT,CASSRLINLHQNTGELFF
-,TRBD1,TRBV3-1/TRBV3-2,TRBJ1-1,TGTGCCAGCAGCCCACCCGGGACAGGTGGCACTGAAGCTTTCTTT,CASSPPGTGGTEAFF
-,-,TRBV21-1,TRBJ1-2,TGTGCCAGCAGCAAAACCGGGACAGGGATCATAAGCGATGGCTACACCTTC,CASSKTGTGIISDGYTF
-,-,TRBV2,TRBJ2-2,TGTGCCAGCAGTGGCCCCTCCACCGGGGAGCTGTTTTTT,CASSGPSTGELFF
-,TRBD1,TRBV7-6,TRBJ1-6,TGTGCCAGCAGCTTAGGGGCCGGGACAGGGAATTCACCCCTCCACTTT,CASSLGAGTGNSPLHF
-,-,TRBV29-1,TRBJ1-5,TGCAGCGTTGGCGGCAATCAGCCCCAGCATTTT,CSVGGNQPQHF
-,TRBD1,TRBV28,TRBJ1-2,TGTGCCAGCAGTTCGGGAGGGACAGGGGCCTCTGGCTACACCTTC,CASSSGGTGASGYTF
-,-,TRBV5-6,TRBJ1-3,TGTGCCAGCAGCTCGCGGGGGGCCCCGAGCTCTGGAAACACCATATATTTT,CASSSRGAPSSGNTIYF
-,TRBD2,TRBV18,TRBJ2-1,TGTGCCAGCTCACCACCTCCTAGCGGATACCACAATGAGCAGTTCTTC,CASSPPPSGYHNEQFF
-,TRBD1,TRBV9,TRBJ1-2,TGTGCCAGCAGCCAAGGGACAGGGGAATCCTATGGCTACACCTTC,CASSQGTGESYGYTF
-,-,TRBV7-2,TRBJ2-3,TGTGCCAGCAGCTTGAATAGGGGAGGGCAGTATTTT,CASSLNRGGQYF
-,-,TRBV27,TRBJ1-6,TGTGCCAGCAGTTTATCACAGACTAGCTCCTATAATTCACCCCTCCACTTT,CASSLSQTSSYNSPLHF
-,-,TRBV9,TRBJ1-1,TGTGCCAGCAGCGTAGGGACACAAAGCGGGACTGAAGCTTTCTTT,CASSVGTQSGTEAFF
-,TRBD2,TRBV27,TRBJ2-3,TGTGCCACCAAGGCGGGAGTGGGAACAGATACGCAGTATTTT,CATKAGVGTDTQYF
-,-,TRBV6-1,TRBJ1-6,TGTGCCAGCAGTGAAGGAGAGGGCTCCTATAATTCACCCCTCCACTTT,CASSEGEGSYNSPLHF
-,-,TRBV20-1,TRBJ1-1,TGCAGTGCCCATATGAACACTGAAGCTTTCTTT,CSAHMNTEAFF
-,-,TRBV7-8,TRBJ1-4,TGTGCCAGCAGCTTAGCCCTTACAGGGATGGGGGAAAAACTGTTTTTT,CASSLALTGMGEKLFF
-,TRBD1,TRBV28,TRBJ2-7,TGTGCCAGCAGTTTTGGGACAGGAGCCTACGAGCAGTACTTC,CASSFGTGAYEQYF
-,TRBD2,TRBV2,TRBJ2-5,TGTGCCAGCAGTGAAGGACTAGCGGGAGAGGCCCAGTACTTC,CASSEGLAGEAQYF
-,TRBD2,TRBV19,TRBJ2-1,TGTGCCAGTAGTCCTACTAGCGGGAAGCGCTACAATGAGCAGTTCTTC,CASSPTSGKRYNEQFF
-,-,TRBV28,TRBJ1-5,TGTGCCAGCAGTTTTGGAAACAATCAGCCCCAGCATTTT,CASSFGNNQPQHF
-,-,TRBV28,TRBJ1-1,TGTGCCAGCAGTTCCCCTACAGGGAGGGGAGCTTTCTTT,CASSSPTGRGAFF
-,-,TRBV18,TRBJ1-6,TGTGCCAGCTCACCGAAACCGGGCTTGGGGAATTCACCCCTCCACTTT,CASSPKPGLGNSPLHF
-,-,TRBV27,TRBJ1-6,TGTGCCAGCAGTATTTACAGGAATTCACCCCTCCACTTT,CASSIYRNSPLHF
once,-,TRBV2,TRBJ1-6,TGTGCCAGCAGTCGGACGGACCGTAATTCACCCCTCCACTTT,CASSRTDRNSPLHF
-,-,TRBV7-7,TRBJ2-1,TGTGCTAGCAGCTTAGGGCAGGGAGTAGGCACCAATGAGCAGTTCTTC,CASSLGQGVGTNEQFF